Each of the 32 T cell receptor beta chains below was sequenced from the same sample in a study of blood T cell repertoires in COVID-19. TCRdb keeps only in-frame clones here, not all; method: immunoSEQ multiplex PCR. The data hold about 150,000 clones, with 88% observed a single time. The sequencing sample was made of peripheral blood. The receptors were gathered from a woman aged 70-85 years with acute or convalescent COVID-19.

V usage is TRBV10-1 and J usage is TRBJ1-5; D unclear. Germline CDR1 and CDR2: WNHNN and SYGVQD (reference sequence). V lost 4 bases, J lost 0 bases, and 7 bases lay in between. CDR3 length equals 14 residues. The CDR3 DNA follows: TGCGCCAGCAGTGGACAAATTAGCAATCAGCCCCAGCATTTT. It is translated as CASSGQISNQPQHF.

This rearrangement joins TRBV28 to TRBJ2-1; perhaps TRBD2 as D (5 bases). Between the trimmed V and J ends, which lost 2 bases and 2 bases, there was a span of 10 bases. The CDR3 sequence is 15 residues long. The germline V gene has CDR1 MDHEN and CDR2 SYDVKM. CDR3 in DNA: TGTGCCAGCAGTTTAGCTAGCCCCACCTACAATGAGCAGTTCTTC. As protein: CASSLASPTYNEQFF.

The chain carries TRBV5-1 and TRBJ2-2, with D possibly TRBD2 on 5 matching bases. Germline V gene lookup returns CDR1 SGHRS and CDR2 YFSETQ. Trimming stripped 1 base from V and 4 bases from J, with 17 bases between. The length of the CDR3 is 17 residues. The CDR3, as DNA: TGCGCCAGCAGCTTGAGCCGAGGCCGAGGGAGCACCGGGGAGCTGTTTTTT. This gives the protein CASSLSRGRGSTGELFF.

The chain employs TRBV29-1 and TRBJ2-5; TRBD1 agrees at 10 bases. Germline values: CDR1 SQVTM, CDR2 ANQGSEA. CDR3 length: 15 residues. Unmatched junction bases numbered 8, after V lost 6 bases and J lost 1 base. The CDR3 loop reads CSVATGQGFQETQYF. DNA of the CDR3: TGCAGCGTAGCTACGGGACAGGGGTTCCAAGAGACCCAGTACTTC.

Only one count was recorded for this clone. This chain joins TRBV7-2 and TRBJ2-3; D possibly corresponds to TRBD2 (6 bases). This CDR3 has 14 residues. Trimming took off 5 bases at V and 3 bases at J, with 12 bases between the two ends. Germline lookup yields CDR1 SGHTA and CDR2 FQGNSA. The CDR3 loop is CASSPGGKTDTQYF. The CDR3 DNA sequence: TGTGCCAGCAGCCCCGGGGGAAAGACAGATACGCAGTATTTT. Drawing the rest from reference TRBV7-2 and TRBJ2-3, the complete variable domain is GAGVSQSPSNKVTEKGKDVELRCDPISGHTALYWYRQSLGQGLEFLIYFQGNSAPDKSGLPSDRFSAERTGGSVSTLTIQRTQQEDSAVYLCASSPGGKTDTQYFGPGTRLTVL.

The CDR3 reads CASSPSQGSYNSPLHF. CDR3 in DNA: TGCGCCAGCAGCCCCAGTCAGGGCTCCTATAATTCACCCCTCCACTTT. J is TRBJ1-6 and V is TRBV4-1; D possibly corresponds to TRBD1 (5 bases). V was trimmed by 4 bases and J by 0 bases, leaving 10 bases between them. Germline V gene lookup returns CDR1 MGHRA and CDR2 YSYEKL. This CDR3 is built from 16 residues.

The V call is TRBV7-2, the J call TRBJ2-4, with 8 bases aligning to TRBD1. Germline V gene sequence: CDR1 SGHTA, CDR2 FQGNSA. Trimming at V came to 2 bases and at J to 0 bases, leaving 12 bases not matched to a gene. This CDR3 region has 19 residues. The CDR3 sequence is CASSLQYAGGLIAKNIQYF. As DNA, the CDR3 is TGTGCCAGCAGCTTACAATACGCAGGGGGCCTTATAGCCAAAAACATTCAGTACTTC.

V and J are TRBV5-1 and TRBJ2-3, with 10 nucleotides matching TRBD1. The V gene's germline CDR1 is SGHRS and CDR2 YFSETQ. This CDR3 comprises 16 residues. V shed 0 bases and J 1 base; nucleotides not matched to a gene: 2. The CDR3 bases are TGCGCCAGCAGCTTGGCCGGGACAGGGGGCACAGATACGCAGTATTTT. This gives the protein CASSLAGTGGTDTQYF.

The chain carries TRBV2 and TRBJ1-2; tentatively, D is TRBD1 (5 bases). Germline V gene data show CDR1 as SNHLY and CDR2 as FYNNEI. Trimming shortened V by 6 bases and J by 5 bases, and 19 bases separated the two germline ends. The CDR3 is 15 amino acids. The CDR3 loop reads CASSPRGGVGYGYTF. The CDR3 DNA follows: TGTGCCAGCAGCCCAAGGGGAGGGGTGGGGTATGGCTACACCTTC.

This chain uses TRBV15 with TRBJ1-2; D is perhaps TRBD1 (5 bases). The V end was cut by 3 bases, the J end by 3 bases, with 14 bases between. The V gene's germline CDR1 is LNHNV and CDR2 YYDKDF (reference sequence). The CDR3 is 15 residues long. The CDR3 loop is CATSRGTSVDYGYTF. CDR3 sequence (DNA): TGTGCCACCAGCAGGGGGACTTCGGTGGACTATGGCTACACCTTC.

The V call is TRBV2, the J call TRBJ2-2; 11 nucleotides line up with TRBD2. Germline CDR1 reads SNHLY; CDR2 reads FYNNEI. The CDR3 spans 17 residues. Trimming cost V 9 bases and J 0 bases; bases outside gene matches: 9. CDR3 in amino acids: CARSRASGGPNTGELFF. DNA for the CDR3: TGTGCCAGAAGTAGGGCTAGCGGGGGGCCGAACACCGGGGAGCTGTTTTTT.

This chain uses TRBV28 with TRBJ1-2; D remains ambiguous. The CDR3 is 15 residues long. Germline V CDR1 and CDR2: MDHEN, SYDVKM. Trimming left V 7 bases short and J 3 bases short, with 18 bases between. The CDR3 protein is CASKGYGERYYGYTF. The CDR3 DNA sequence: TGTGCCAGCAAAGGGTACGGGGAGAGGTACTATGGCTACACCTTC.

V is TRBV9 and J is TRBJ2-1; 12 bases are a match to TRBD2. Per the germline V gene, CDR1 is SGDLS and CDR2 is YYNGEE. V was clipped by 1 base and J by 1 base; unmatched bases: 0. This CDR3 spans 16 amino acids. The CDR3 DNA reads TGTGCCAGCAGCGTAACTAGCGGGGGGTCCTACAATGAGCAGTTCTTC. Residues: CASSVTSGGSYNEQFF.

The CDR3 bases are TGTGCCAGCAGCTTGCTGGGACAGAGTCGCACAGATACGCAGTATTTT. Translating gives CASSLLGQSRTDTQYF. The chain carries TRBV7-3 and TRBJ2-3; TRBD1 matches 7 bases. Germline lookup yields CDR1 SGHTA and CDR2 FQGTGA. The CDR3 length is 16 residues. With V trimmed by 3 bases and J by 1 base, 7 bases remained unmatched.

The V call is TRBV3-1 (or the pseudogene TRBV3-2), the J call TRBJ1-6, with D hard to call. CDR3 length: 16 amino acids. CDR1 and CDR2 from the germline V gene are LGHDT and YNNKEL (reference sequence). V lost 8 bases to trimming and J lost 1 base, with 15 bases between them. CDR3 protein: CASSPGSLSYNSPLHF. The DNA of the CDR3 is TGTGCCAGCTCGCCGGGGTCTCTGTCCTATAATTCACCCCTCCACTTT.

The rearrangement joins TRBV3-1 (or the pseudogene TRBV3-2) to TRBJ1-1; 7 nucleotides agree with TRBD1. This CDR3 has 17 amino acids. Germline values: CDR1 LGHDT, CDR2 YNNKEL (reference sequence). Trimming at V came to 1 base and at J to 11 bases, leaving 19 bases not matched to a gene. The CDR3 protein is CASSQASPARTGPEAFF. CDR3 sequence (DNA): TGTGCCAGCAGCCAAGCATCGCCCGCCCGGACAGGCCCGGAGGCTTTCTTT.

The rearrangement links TRBV4-2 to TRBJ2-4; a possible D gene is TRBD2 (7 bases). In germline, CDR1 is LGHNA, CDR2 YNFKEQ. The CDR3 sequence is 16 residues long. V dropped 1 base and J dropped 1 base, with 11 bases sitting between them. The CDR3 is CASSQVGGGAKNIQYF. CDR3 nucleotide sequence: TGTGCCAGCAGCCAAGTAGGGGGGGGCGCCAAAAACATTCAGTACTTC.

The chain carries TRBV6-5 and TRBJ2-2, with D hard to call. The CDR3 totals 15 residues. Germline V lookup: CDR1 MNHEY, CDR2 SVGAGI. V lost 2 bases to trimming and J lost 4 bases, with 11 bases between them. The CDR3 region is CASSYLSSGTGELFF. In nucleotides, the CDR3 is TGTGCCAGCAGTTACCTATCGTCTGGCACCGGGGAGCTGTTTTTT.

This clone was observed a single time. This chain connects TRBV4-2 to TRBJ1-4, with 9 bases aligning to TRBD1. CDR1 and CDR2 from the germline V gene are LGHNA and YNFKEQ. The V gene end was trimmed by 1 base and the J gene end by 6 bases; junction bases not matched to a gene: 15. The CDR3 runs 19 residues. The chain's CDR3 is CASSQGGRFTGGEYEKLFF. In DNA form, the CDR3 reads TGTGCCAGCAGCCAAGGAGGACGCTTCACAGGGGGCGAGTATGAAAAACTGTTTTTT.

The rearrangement joins TRBV27 to TRBJ2-1, with D perhaps matching TRBD2 (6 bases). The CDR3 loop spans 16 amino acids. The germline gives CDR1 MNHEY, CDR2 SMNVEV (reference sequence). Deletions cut 0 bases from V and 0 bases from J, with 9 bases between. In nucleotides, the CDR3 is TGTGCCAGCAGTTTATCACCTAGCGCCTCCTACAATGAGCAGTTCTTC. Translating it yields CASSLSPSASYNEQFF.

V and J are TRBV6-5 and TRBJ2-3; TRBD1 matches at 8 bases. The V gene end was trimmed by 0 bases and the J gene end by 6 bases; junction bases not matched to a gene: 8. Germline loops: CDR1 MNHEY, CDR2 SVGAGI. The CDR3 length is 16 residues. DNA for the CDR3: TGTGCCAGCAGTTACTCTTCCAGGGGGCTGGGGGATACGCAGTATTTT. Its protein product is CASSYSSRGLGDTQYF.

The V gene is TRBV19, the J gene TRBJ2-2; TRBD1 matches at 10 bases. This CDR3 comprises 16 residues. V lost 4 bases, J lost 3 bases, and 5 bases stayed unmatched. CDR1 and CDR2 (germline): LNHDA, SQIVND (reference sequence). The CDR3 coding sequence is TGTGCCAGTAGTACCGGGGGACAGGGGCACACCGGGGAGCTGTTTTTT. Protein sequence: CASSTGGQGHTGELFF.

The chain joins TRBV14 to TRBJ1-1, with D maybe TRBD1 (5 bases). The germline V and J ends were trimmed by 5 bases and 1 base, with 14 bases remaining between them. The CDR3 runs to 15 residues. CDR1 SGHDN and CDR2 FVKESK come from the germline V gene. The CDR3: CASSGHLGTNTEAFF. The DNA for the CDR3 is TGTGCCAGCAGCGGACACCTAGGCACGAACACTGAAGCTTTCTTT.

This sequence joins TRBV2 and TRBJ2-5; 10 bases align to TRBD1. J lost 5 bases, V lost 8 bases, and 11 bases had no gene match. Germline V CDR1 and CDR2: SNHLY, FYNNEI. The CDR3 spans 15 residues. CDR3 residues: CASGPRDRGGETQYF. In DNA form, the CDR3 reads TGTGCCAGCGGGCCCCGGGACAGGGGAGGGGAGACCCAGTACTTC. Combining the CDR3 with reference TRBV2 and TRBJ2-5 gives the whole variable domain EPEVTQTPSHQVTQMGQEVILRCVPISNHLYFYWYRQILGQKVEFLVSFYNNEISEKSEIFDDQFSVERPDGSNFTLKIRSTKLEDSAMYFCASGPRDRGGETQYFGPGTRLLVL.

The chain uses TRBV27 and TRBJ2-2; a weak D match, TRBD2 (6 bases). This CDR3 is 14 amino acids long. Germline V gene sequence: CDR1 MNHEY, CDR2 SMNVEV (reference sequence). Trimming shortened V by 8 bases and J by 4 bases, and 14 bases separated the two germline ends. This CDR3 reads CASSLVGSTGELFF. CDR3 sequence (DNA): TGTGCCAGCTCCCTAGTCGGGAGCACCGGGGAGCTGTTTTTT.

The chain combines TRBV9 with TRBJ2-5; 14 positions match TRBD2. V lost 0 bases to trimming and J lost 4 bases; unmatched junction nucleotides: 8. CDR3 length equals 18 residues. Germline CDR1 and CDR2: SGDLS and YYNGEE. For the CDR3, the DNA is TGTGCCAGCAGCGTAGGAACCCGACTAGCGGGGGGGCTAGAGACCCAGTACTTC. This gives the protein CASSVGTRLAGGLETQYF.

The chain has TRBV9 and TRBJ2-1; 9 bases align to TRBD2. In germline, CDR1 is SGDLS, CDR2 YYNGEE. The CDR3 sequence is 15 residues long. The J segment lost 4 bases and the V segment lost 4 bases, leaving 6 bases of the junction unmatched. In nucleotides, the CDR3 is TGTGCCAGCAGCACGAGACTAGCGGTTTACAATGAGCAGTTCTTC. As protein: CASSTRLAVYNEQFF. The entire variable domain, with the rest obtained from reference TRBV9 and TRBJ2-1, is as follows: DSGVTQTPKHLITATGQRVTLRCSPRSGDLSVYWYQQSLDQGLQFLIQYYNGEERAKGNILERFSAQQFPDLHSELNLSSLELGDSALYFCASSTRLAVYNEQFFGPGTRLTVL.

The CDR3 DNA reads TGTGCCAGCAGTTTATCCCTGACAGGGGGCAGCTCTACAGCCAAAAACATTCAGTACTTC. Amino acid sequence: CASSLSLTGGSSTAKNIQYF. This rearrangement joins TRBV27 to TRBJ2-4; 10 nucleotides align to TRBD1. This CDR3 is built from 20 residues. Germline loops: CDR1 MNHEY, CDR2 SMNVEV (reference sequence). Trimming cost V 0 bases and J 0 bases; bases outside gene matches: 11.

The V call is TRBV28, the J call TRBJ1-1; D ambiguous. The CDR3 has 13 amino acids. The V end was cut by 5 bases, the J end by 0 bases, with 7 bases between. Germline CDR1 and CDR2: MDHEN and SYDVKM. In DNA form, the CDR3 reads TGTGCCAGCAGTGCGCCAATGAACACTGAAGCTTTCTTT. It is translated as CASSAPMNTEAFF.

The rearrangement joins TRBV5-1 to TRBJ2-1; unclear D gene. The CDR3 is made up of 15 amino acids. The V gene's germline CDR1 is SGHRS and CDR2 YFSETQ. The V end lost 1 base, the J end lost 2 bases, and 10 bases lay between the germline ends. The CDR3 bases are TGCGCCAGCAGCTTGCAGGCCAGTGCCTACAATGAGCAGTTCTTC. As protein: CASSLQASAYNEQFF.

This clone was picked up a small number of times. V and J are TRBV19 and TRBJ1-3; no clear D gene. Trimming stripped 6 bases from V and 1 base from J, with 10 bases between. Germline-derived CDR1 and CDR2 are LNHDA and SQIVND (reference sequence). The CDR3 sequence is 14 residues long. The DNA for the CDR3 is TGTGCCAGTAGGATCACATCTTCTGGAAACACCATATATTTT. Amino acid sequence: CASRITSSGNTIYF.

This chain links TRBV19 with TRBJ1-5; 9 bases fit TRBD1. The J segment lost 6 bases and the V segment lost 5 bases, leaving 11 bases of the junction unmatched. CDR1 and CDR2 (germline): LNHDA, SQIVND (reference sequence). The CDR3 runs to 16 residues. The chain's CDR3 is CASSPTGGGSGQPQHF. CDR3 coding DNA: TGTGCCAGTAGTCCCACAGGGGGCGGATCGGGTCAGCCCCAGCATTTT.